A selection of T cell receptor beta chains follows, all from one sample in a study of shared clonotypes between healthy human individuals. The assay was immunoSEQ multiplex PCR, and TCRdb's table has in-frame clones only and misses some. The table has about 2.4 million clones, roughly 93% seen once; the top ten hold approximately 0.36%. The source material was naive CD4+ T cells from PBMCs. The receptors shown here come from a man between 18 and 29 years old in good health. Some clones in this sample may be carry-over from other donors' samples. The CDR3 runs from the conserved cysteine through the conserved F or W.

j_call	v_call	cdr3_aa
TRBJ1-1	TRBV11-3	CASSLGKTANTEAFF
TRBJ1-1	TRBV7-9	CASSLGTAKNTEAFF
TRBJ1-2	TRBV4-3	CASSPFGEGNYGYTF
TRBJ2-3	TRBV6-1	CASRPVGGADTQYF
TRBJ1-2	TRBV19	CASRYGDYGYTF
TRBJ2-1	TRBV2	CASRDQTGGSYNEQFF
TRBJ1-2	TRBV4-1	CASSQSDSGALGYTF
TRBJ1-1	TRBV29-1	CSVARDLGTEAFF
TRBJ2-1	TRBV4-3	CASSQDVASGSSYNEQFF
TRBJ2-1	TRBV4-3	CASSHGLAGDEQFF
TRBJ2-7	TRBV6-6	CASSGRAWEQYF
TRBJ2-7	TRBV10-3	CASQREISYEQYF
TRBJ2-7	TRBV5-1	CASSLTSTSSYEQYF
TRBJ1-3	TRBV19	CASSTRRVSGNTIYF
TRBJ1-1	TRBV28	CASSLRTGGAAEAFF
TRBJ2-1	TRBV25-1	CASSEMGGRAIF
TRBJ2-1	TRBV7-2	CASSLTGGSVYNEQFF
TRBJ2-5	TRBV28	CASSGGGGGQETQYF